Below, one T cell receptor (beta chain) is given with its context. This sample stems from a study of immune evolution from preneoplasia to lung adenocarcinoma. Trimming left V 2 bases short and J 2 bases short, with 10 bases between. The CDR3 has 15 amino acids. Germline V CDR1 and CDR2: KGHSH, LQKENI. Clones were sequenced by immunoSEQ multiplex PCR, and TCRdb holds only the in-frame ones, with some missing. This table has 4,000 to 6,000 clones, around 80% appearing once. Sequencing input: FFPE normal lung tissue adjacent to the tumor. The receptor was derived from a person aged 50-70 years with lung adenocarcinoma. V is TRBV18 and J is TRBJ1-5; no clear D. As DNA, the CDR3 is TGTGCCAGCTCACCAACAGCGACGGGCAATCAGCCCCAGCATTTT. Encoded protein: CASSPTATGNQPQHF.